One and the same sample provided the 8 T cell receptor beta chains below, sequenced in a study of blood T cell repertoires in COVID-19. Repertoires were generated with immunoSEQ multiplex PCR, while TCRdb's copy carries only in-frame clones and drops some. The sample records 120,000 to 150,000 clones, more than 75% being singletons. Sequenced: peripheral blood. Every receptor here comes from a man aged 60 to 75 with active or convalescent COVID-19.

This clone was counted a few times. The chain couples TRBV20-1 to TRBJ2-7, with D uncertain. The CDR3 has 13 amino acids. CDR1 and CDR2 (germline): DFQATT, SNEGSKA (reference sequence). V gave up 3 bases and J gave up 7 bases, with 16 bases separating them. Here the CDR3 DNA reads TGCAGTGCTAGTCCAGACACTTACGAGGAGCAGTACTTC. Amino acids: CSASPDTYEEQYF.

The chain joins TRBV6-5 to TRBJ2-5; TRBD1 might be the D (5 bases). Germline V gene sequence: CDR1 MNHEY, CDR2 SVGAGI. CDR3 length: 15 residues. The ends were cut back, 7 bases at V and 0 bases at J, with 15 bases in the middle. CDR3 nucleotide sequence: TGTGCCAGCAACCTACCCGACAGTTACCAAGAGACCCAGTACTTC. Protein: CASNLPDSYQETQYF.

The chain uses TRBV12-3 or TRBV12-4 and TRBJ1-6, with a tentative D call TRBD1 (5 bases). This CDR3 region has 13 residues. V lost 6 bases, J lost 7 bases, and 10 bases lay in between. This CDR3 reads CASSQPGNSPLHF. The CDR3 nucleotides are TGTGCCAGCAGCCAGCCAGGGAATTCACCCCTCCACTTT.

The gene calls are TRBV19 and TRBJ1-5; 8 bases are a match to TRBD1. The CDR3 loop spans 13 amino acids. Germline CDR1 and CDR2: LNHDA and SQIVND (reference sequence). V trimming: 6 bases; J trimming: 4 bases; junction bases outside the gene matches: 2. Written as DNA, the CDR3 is TGTGCCAGTAGAGGGACAGGTAATCAGCCCCAGCATTTT. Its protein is CASRGTGNQPQHF.

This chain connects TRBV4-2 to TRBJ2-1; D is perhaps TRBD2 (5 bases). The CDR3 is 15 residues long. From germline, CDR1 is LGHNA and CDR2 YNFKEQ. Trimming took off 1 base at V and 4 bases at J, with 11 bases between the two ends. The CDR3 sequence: CASSQAAGGYNEQFF. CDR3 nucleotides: TGTGCCAGCAGCCAAGCGGCAGGCGGGTACAATGAGCAGTTCTTC.

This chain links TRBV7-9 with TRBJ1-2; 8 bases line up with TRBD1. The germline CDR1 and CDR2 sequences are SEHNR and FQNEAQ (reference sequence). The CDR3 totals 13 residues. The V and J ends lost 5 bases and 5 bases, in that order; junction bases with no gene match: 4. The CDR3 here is CASSLGQGYGYTF. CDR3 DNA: TGTGCCAGCAGCCTAGGACAGGGTTATGGCTACACCTTC.

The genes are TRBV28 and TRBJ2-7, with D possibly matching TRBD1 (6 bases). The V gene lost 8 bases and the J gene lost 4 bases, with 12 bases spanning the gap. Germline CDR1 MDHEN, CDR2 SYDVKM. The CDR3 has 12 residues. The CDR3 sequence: CASGKQGYEQYF. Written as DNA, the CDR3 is TGTGCCAGCGGGAAACAGGGATACGAGCAGTACTTC. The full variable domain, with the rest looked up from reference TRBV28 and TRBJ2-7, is DVKVTQSSRYLVKRTGEKVFLECVQDMDHENMFWYRQDPGLGLRLIYFSYDVKMKEKGDIPEGYSVSREKKERFSLILESASTNQTSMYLCASGKQGYEQYFGPGTRLTVT.

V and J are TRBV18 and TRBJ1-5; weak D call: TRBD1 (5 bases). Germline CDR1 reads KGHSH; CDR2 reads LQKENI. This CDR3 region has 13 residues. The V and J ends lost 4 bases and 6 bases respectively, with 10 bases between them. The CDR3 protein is CASSRGGGQPQHF. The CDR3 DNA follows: TGTGCCAGCTCACGGGGCGGGGGTCAGCCCCAGCATTTT.